These 32 T cell receptor beta chains came from one sample sequenced in a study of cytotoxic CD8 clonotypes in ibrutinib-treated CLL. This table comes from immunoSEQ multiplex PCR, and its TCRdb copy is limited to in-frame clones, with some not included. The sample carries about 140,000 clones, approximately 75% recorded once. The starting material was PBMCs, obtained after 12 months of ibrutinib treatment. All receptors come from a human donor with chronic lymphocytic leukemia.

The CDR3: CASSSHGGPDYGYTF. CDR3 DNA: TGTGCCAGCAGTTCCCACGGGGGGCCGGACTATGGCTACACCTTC. The J gene is TRBJ1-2, the V gene TRBV28, with a tentative D call TRBD1 (6 bases). The CDR3 extends over 15 amino acids. Germline loops: CDR1 MDHEN, CDR2 SYDVKM. V was cut by 4 bases and J by 3 bases, with 15 bases left in between.

The rearrangement links TRBV4-1 to TRBJ1-4; a weak D match, TRBD1 (5 bases). Trimming stripped 0 bases from V and 9 bases from J, with 20 bases between. The length of the CDR3 is 17 residues. From germline, CDR1 is MGHRA and CDR2 YSYEKL. CDR3 DNA: TGCGCCAGCAGCCAAGATGGGGGTGAGGTTGTGGGGAAAAAACTGTTTTTT. Translating it yields CASSQDGGEVVGKKLFF.

This clone was detected once. The chain couples TRBV28 to TRBJ1-3, with TRBD1 identical over 7 bases. Unmatched junction bases numbered 5, after V lost 6 bases and J lost 3 bases. CDR3 length: 14 residues. Germline values: CDR1 MDHEN, CDR2 SYDVKM. The CDR3 region is CASRSTGVGNTIYF. CDR3 DNA: TGTGCCAGCAGGTCAACAGGGGTTGGAAACACCATATATTTT.

This rearrangement joins TRBV5-8 to TRBJ1-2; D not resolved. Deletions cut 5 bases from V and 7 bases from J, with 12 bases between. This CDR3 spans 12 amino acids. CDR1 is SGHTS, CDR2 YDEGEE, per germline. CDR3 nucleotides: TGTGCCAGCAGACCAGAACTTGCTGGCTACACCTTC. As protein: CASRPELAGYTF.

The gene calls are TRBV5-8 and TRBJ2-7; tentative D call: TRBD2 (6 bases). Trimming left V 1 base short and J 4 bases short, with 12 bases between. This CDR3 has 14 amino acids. The V gene's germline CDR1 is SGHTS and CDR2 YDEGEE. The CDR3 protein is CASSLSRAGYEQYF. The DNA of the CDR3 is TGTGCCAGCAGCTTGAGCAGGGCGGGGTACGAGCAGTACTTC.

The chain joins TRBV7-6 to TRBJ2-7; 7 nucleotides line up with TRBD2. The CDR3 is made up of 13 amino acids. In germline, CDR1 is SGHVS, CDR2 FNYEAQ. The V and J ends lost 7 bases and 3 bases, in that order; junction bases with no gene match: 6. The DNA for the CDR3 is TGTGCCAGCAAAGCGGCGGGAGACTACGAGCAGTACTTC. This encodes CASKAAGDYEQYF.

The rearrangement links TRBV27 to TRBJ2-1, with 9 bases matching TRBD2. The J segment lost 9 bases and the V segment lost 2 bases, leaving 11 bases of the junction unmatched. Germline CDR1 reads MNHEY; CDR2 reads SMNVEV (reference sequence). The CDR3 consists of 16 residues. CDR3 bases: TGTGCCAGCAGTTTAACCTACACCGGGACTAGCACTGAGCAGTTCTTC. Its protein is CASSLTYTGTSTEQFF.

This sequence joins TRBV6-5 and TRBJ2-1; 8 bases are a match to TRBD1. The CDR3 is 13 amino acids. In germline, CDR1 is MNHEY, CDR2 SVGAGI. J gave up 10 bases and V 7 bases, and 9 bases lay outside the gene matches. In nucleotides, the CDR3 is TGTGCCAGCAAAACTAGACAGGGGAGAGAGCAGTTCTTC. Translation gives CASKTRQGREQFF.

The chain combines TRBV2 with TRBJ1-1; possibly TRBD1 for D (6 bases). Trimming took off 6 bases at V and 11 bases at J, with 16 bases between the two ends. This CDR3 comprises 12 residues. Per the germline V gene, CDR1 is SNHLY and CDR2 is FYNNEI. The CDR3, as DNA: TGTGCCAGCAGAAAAACAGGGACGGATGCTTTCTTT. Its protein product is CASRKTGTDAFF.

The V and J genes are TRBV6-5 and TRBJ2-5; D not certain. Germline values: CDR1 MNHEY, CDR2 SVGAGI. The CDR3 consists of 15 residues. V shed 5 bases and J shed 1 base, with 14 bases lying between them. The DNA of the CDR3 is TGTGCCAGCAGTCCCTCCCGCGGCAGCCAAGAGACCCAGTACTTC. It is translated as CASSPSRGSQETQYF.

The sample holds one count of this clone. The chain joins TRBV14 to TRBJ1-4; D is perhaps TRBD1 (5 bases). Germline V lookup: CDR1 SGHDN, CDR2 FVKESK. Trimming pared 3 bases from V and 4 bases from J, leaving 9 bases between. This CDR3 is built from 14 residues. DNA for the CDR3: TGTGCCAGCAGCCATGGGGGGGATAATGAAAAACTGTTTTTT. As protein: CASSHGGDNEKLFF.

This clone is a singleton in its sample. The V gene is TRBV5-1, the J gene TRBJ2-7, with a tentative D call TRBD1 (6 bases). Trimming removed 4 bases at V and 6 bases at J, with 11 bases between. The CDR3 loop spans 12 amino acids. Per germline, CDR1 SGHRS and CDR2 YFSETQ. Written as DNA, the CDR3 is TGCGCCAGCAGCACACAGGGTCGCGAGCAGTACTTC. Encoded protein: CASSTQGREQYF.

As regards this clone: Other DNA sequences in this specimen translate into the identical CDR3. The chain recombines TRBV2 with TRBJ1-5, with D perhaps matching TRBD1 (5 bases). Looked up from germline, CDR1 is SNHLY and CDR2 is FYNNEI. Trimming took off 9 bases at V and 5 bases at J, with 20 bases between the two ends. This CDR3 has 15 amino acids. In DNA form, the CDR3 reads TGTGCCAGTACCGCCGGGGGGTCATACGATCAGCCCCAGCATTTT. Translated, it gives CASTAGGSYDQPQHF. The variable domain in full, completed from reference TRBV2 and TRBJ1-5, reads EPEVTQTPSHQVTQMGQEVILRCVPISNHLYFYWYRQILGQKVEFLVSFYNNEISEKSEIFDDQFSVERPDGSNFTLKIRSTKLEDSAMYFCASTAGGSYDQPQHFGDGTRLSIL.

This clone was counted between two and nine times. This sample includes further DNA sequences coding for the same CDR3. The chain employs TRBV28 and TRBJ2-7; TRBD2 aligns across 11 bases. The germline V gene encodes CDR1 MDHEN and CDR2 SYDVKM. The CDR3 runs 15 residues. V trimming: 7 bases; J trimming: 3 bases; junction bases outside the gene matches: 8. The DNA of the CDR3 is TGTGCCAGCACTCCAACTAGCGGGAGTCTCTACGAGCAGTACTTC. Amino acids: CASTPTSGSLYEQYF.

The chain is built from TRBV18 and TRBJ2-5; D uncertain. V was trimmed by 4 bases and J by 1 base, leaving 10 bases between them. CDR1 and CDR2 (germline): KGHSH, LQKENI. The CDR3 is 14 amino acids. The CDR3: CASSRNSRQETQYF. The CDR3 DNA reads as TGTGCCAGCTCACGTAATAGCCGCCAAGAGACCCAGTACTTC. The variable domain in full, completed from reference TRBV18 and TRBJ2-5, reads NAGVMQNPRHLVRRRGQEARLRCSPMKGHSHVYWYRQLPEEGLKFMVYLQKENIIDESGMPKERFSAEFPKEGPSILRIQQVVRGDSAAYFCASSRNSRQETQYFGPGTRLLVL.

The rearrangement uses TRBV20-1 and TRBJ1-3, with D hard to call. Deletions cut 4 bases from V and 4 bases from J, with 5 bases between. This CDR3 comprises 11 residues. Germline CDR1 and CDR2: DFQATT and SNEGSKA (reference sequence). CDR3 in amino acids: CSAIGGNTIYF. The DNA for the CDR3 is TGCAGTGCTATAGGGGGAAACACCATATATTTT.

The V gene is TRBV15, the J gene TRBJ2-4; tentatively, D is TRBD1 (5 bases). The V end lost 2 bases, the J end lost 0 bases, and 14 bases lay between the germline ends. Germline lookup yields CDR1 LNHNV and CDR2 YYDKDF (reference sequence). This CDR3 is 17 amino acids long. CDR3: CATSRQTVLIAKNIQYF. The CDR3 coding sequence is TGTGCCACCAGCAGACAGACAGTGCTGATAGCCAAAAACATTCAGTACTTC.

The J gene is TRBJ1-2, the V gene TRBV12-5, with a weak D call TRBD1 (5 bases). Per the germline V gene, CDR1 is LGHNT and CDR2 is FRNRAP. The CDR3 has 14 amino acids. Trimming cost V 1 base and J 7 bases, with 13 bases left between them. In DNA, the CDR3 is TGTGCTAGTGGTTTGGACCCGACAGCATTTGGCTACACCTTC. Translation gives CASGLDPTAFGYTF.

The CDR3 DNA is TGTGCCAGCAGTTTGACAGCTCGGTATCAGCCCCAGCATTTT. This sequence encodes CASSLTARYQPQHF. The chain joins TRBV28 to TRBJ1-5; a possible D gene is TRBD1 (5 bases). Germline CDR1 and CDR2: MDHEN and SYDVKM. The CDR3 has 14 amino acids. V was pared by 3 bases and J by 5 bases, with 11 bases between.

This clone was seen a few times. The rearrangement joins TRBV14 to TRBJ2-1; 7 bases are a match to TRBD2. The CDR3 has 16 amino acids. Per germline, CDR1 SGHDN and CDR2 FVKESK. V gave up 1 base and J gave up 8 bases; unmatched junction bases: 11. This CDR3 is CASSQVRLAWGHEQFF. Here the CDR3 DNA reads TGTGCCAGCAGCCAAGTTCGACTAGCCTGGGGCCATGAGCAGTTCTTC. The full variable domain, in which reference TRBV14 and TRBJ2-1 provide the parts outside the CDR3, is EAGVTQFPSHSVIEKGQTVTLRCDPISGHDNLYWYRRVMGKEIKFLLHFVKESKQDESGMPNNRFLAERTGGTYSTLKVQPAELEDSGVYFCASSQVRLAWGHEQFFGPGTRLTVL.

CDR3 in amino acids: CALAGSGANVLTF. The CDR3 DNA reads TGTGCCCTAGCAGGGTCTGGGGCCAACGTCCTGACTTTC. The chain carries TRBV30 and TRBJ2-6; the D call may be TRBD1 or TRBD2 (5 bases each). The CDR3 loop spans 13 amino acids. V lost 8 bases, J lost 1 base, and 9 bases lay in between. Germline V CDR1 and CDR2: GTSNPN, SVGIG (reference sequence).

This clone has a count of ten or more. The V call is TRBV11-3, the J call TRBJ2-1; the D gene is possibly TRBD2 (5 bases). Germline V gene sequence: CDR1 SGHNT, CDR2 YENEEA. V was trimmed by 4 bases and J by 15 bases, leaving 13 bases between them. The CDR3 sequence is 11 residues long. CDR3 residues: CASSSGLVSFF. The CDR3 bases are TGTGCCAGCAGCTCCGGACTCGTCTCGTTCTTC.

The chain combines TRBV12-5 with TRBJ2-1, with a tentative D call TRBD2 (5 bases). V lost 10 bases, J lost 0 bases, and 13 bases lay in between. The germline gives CDR1 LGHNT, CDR2 FRNRAP. CDR3 length equals 14 residues. The CDR3 nucleotides read TGTGCTACCAAAACTAGTAGCTCCTACAATGAGCAGTTCTTC. Protein product: CATKTSSSYNEQFF.

The chain carries TRBV7-8 and TRBJ2-3; D uncertain. Germline CDR1 SGHVS, CDR2 FQNEAQ. With 6 bases removed from V and 0 bases from J, the gap between germline ends came to 16 bases. The CDR3 totals 16 residues. This CDR3 is CASRLEPATSTDTQYF. CDR3 sequence (DNA): TGTGCCAGCAGATTGGAACCAGCCACTAGCACAGATACGCAGTATTTT.

The genes are TRBV7-2 and TRBJ2-7, with TRBD2 matching 7 bases. The length of the CDR3 is 14 residues. V trimming: 6 bases; J trimming: 2 bases; junction bases outside the gene matches: 7. Germline values: CDR1 SGHTA, CDR2 FQGNSA. The CDR3 DNA reads TGTGCCAGCAGGGATGGGCTAGCGGCCTACGAGCAGTACTTC. Translating it yields CASRDGLAAYEQYF.

Comments on this clone: The sample carries other DNA sequences with the same CDR3. J is TRBJ2-2 and V is TRBV5-1; D not certain. Germline CDR1 SGHRS, CDR2 YFSETQ. V gave up 0 bases and J gave up 1 base, with 4 bases separating them. This CDR3 contains 14 residues. The CDR3 region is CASSLGGNTGELFF. The CDR3 bases are TGCGCCAGCAGCTTGGGCGGGAACACCGGGGAGCTGTTTTTT.

The chain couples TRBV13 to TRBJ2-7; D possibly uses TRBD1 or TRBD2 (8 bases each). There are 14 residues in the CDR3. Germline assignment: CDR1 PRHDT and CDR2 FYEKMQ (reference sequence). V lost 5 bases and J 6 bases, leaving 17 bases between the germline ends. This chain's CDR3 is CASSPGGAGGEQYF. As DNA, the CDR3 is TGTGCCAGCAGCCCAGGGGGCGCGGGGGGCGAGCAGTACTTC.

A single count supports this clone. The chain uses TRBV5-1 and TRBJ1-6; D not resolved. V lost 4 bases, J lost 0 bases, and 14 bases lay in between. CDR1 and CDR2 from the germline V gene are SGHRS and YFSETQ. This CDR3 region has 17 residues. This chain's CDR3 is CASSPGAASSYNSPLHF. CDR3 bases: TGCGCCAGCAGCCCTGGTGCGGCGAGCTCCTATAATTCACCCCTCCACTTT. The complete variable domain, with remaining parts taken from reference TRBV5-1 and TRBJ1-6, reads KAGVTQTPRYLIKTRGQQVTLSCSPISGHRSVSWYQQTPGQGLQFLFEYFSETQRNKGNFPGRFSGRQFSNSRSEMNVSTLELGDSALYLCASSPGAASSYNSPLHFGNGTRLTVT.

The chain is built from TRBV9 and TRBJ1-3; D is uncertain. The CDR3 covers 14 residues. V lost 4 bases to trimming and J lost 6 bases, with 14 bases between them. Germline-derived CDR1 and CDR2 are SGDLS and YYNGEE. CDR3 DNA sequence: TGTGCCAGCAGCCTCGCCGACCGGGCAAACACCATATATTTT. Translation: CASSLADRANTIYF.

Comment on this clone: Other nucleotide sequences in the sample specify the same CDR3. The rearrangement joins TRBV11-3 to TRBJ2-3; possibly TRBD2 for D (6 bases). The germline CDR1 and CDR2 sequences are SGHNT and YENEEA. CDR3 size: 14 residues. Trimming stripped 5 bases from V and 6 bases from J, with 15 bases between. Written as DNA, the CDR3 is TGTGCCAGCAGCCGTGGAGGGGTGGCGGATACGCAGTATTTT. It codes for CASSRGGVADTQYF.

The rearrangement links TRBV5-6 to TRBJ2-5, with unresolved D. Looked up from germline, CDR1 is SGHDT and CDR2 is YYEEEE. V lost 4 bases and J 4 bases, leaving 5 bases between the germline ends. The CDR3 extends over 11 amino acids. The CDR3 coding sequence is TGTGCCAGCAGCCGGAGAGAGACCCAGTACTTC. It codes for CASSRRETQYF.

V usage is TRBV7-9 and J usage is TRBJ2-7; 13 bases are shared with TRBD2. Germline V gene sequence: CDR1 SEHNR, CDR2 FQNEAQ (reference sequence). The V and J ends lost 5 bases and 3 bases, in that order; junction bases with no gene match: 4. The CDR3 length is 15 residues. In nucleotides, the CDR3 is TGTGCCAGCAGCCCGACTAGCGGGGGGCTCTACGAGCAGTACTTC. Protein sequence: CASSPTSGGLYEQYF.